Shown below are 26 T cell receptor beta chains from a single sample sequenced in a study of T cell changes during pregnancy in multiple sclerosis (dated by TCRdb to the late 2010s). The library relied on the immunoSEQ multiplex PCR assay. In its TCRdb copy, this immuneACCESS table keeps in-frame sequences only and misses some clones. Where compared with another copy, unresolved V genes explain less than half of these, and the others have no known cause. Within this sample are 40,000 or so clones, with about 91% of them counted one time only. The ten largest make up approximately 8.3% of the sample. The sequencing used CD8+ T cells from peripheral blood mononuclear cells, collected before pregnancy. The receptors come from a female donor with multiple sclerosis, enrolled in a pregnancy study.

CDR3 sequence (DNA): TGTGCCAGCAGCTCAGGACAGGGCAGAACTGAAGCTTTCTTT. Amino acids: CASSSGQGRTEAFF. J is TRBJ1-1 and V is TRBV11-1; 8 bases are shared with TRBD1. The CDR3 loop spans 14 amino acids. CDR1 and CDR2 (germline): SGHAT, FQDESV (reference sequence). V gave up 4 bases and J gave up 5 bases; unmatched junction bases: 6.

This clone was counted between two and nine times. This chain links TRBV10-3 with TRBJ2-1; TRBD1 matches 7 bases. V was pared by 5 bases and J by 5 bases, with 9 bases of the junction left unmatched. Germline CDR1 and CDR2: ENHRY and SYGVKD. The CDR3 contains 15 residues. The CDR3 reads CAISLRQGINNEQFF. CDR3 DNA: TGTGCCATCAGTCTAAGACAGGGAATAAACAATGAGCAGTTCTTC.

To note about this clone: The junction shows a germline mismatch at one end, possibly a read error. The chain combines TRBV7-7 with TRBJ2-1, with D maybe TRBD1 (5 bases). Germline CDR1 is SSHAT and CDR2 is FNYEAQ (reference sequence). CDR3 length: 13 amino acids. CDR3 region: CASSLDLGREQFF. CDR3 DNA: TGTGCTAGCAGCTTAGACTTGGGGCGGGAGCAGTTCTTC.

The chain joins TRBV7-2 to TRBJ2-1; 9 bases fit TRBD2. V lost 5 bases and J lost 2; bases outside the gene matches: 4. Looked up from germline, CDR1 is SGHTA and CDR2 is FQGNSA. The CDR3 extends over 15 amino acids. The CDR3 region is CASSPVAGAYNEQFF. Here the CDR3 DNA reads TGTGCCAGCAGCCCAGTAGCGGGGGCCTACAATGAGCAGTTCTTC.

The chain carries TRBV28 and TRBJ2-7; 9 bases are shared with TRBD1. V was clipped by 7 bases and J by 2 bases; unmatched bases: 9. Per the germline V gene, CDR1 is MDHEN and CDR2 is SYDVKM. The CDR3 covers 15 residues. The CDR3 DNA is TGTGCCAGCACTCACCCGAGGACAGGGGCCTACGAGCAGTACTTC. It is translated as CASTHPRTGAYEQYF.

The chain recombines TRBV2 with TRBJ2-2; tentatively, D is TRBD2 (5 bases). Per germline, CDR1 SNHLY and CDR2 FYNNEI. The CDR3 sequence is 15 residues long. V gave up 7 bases and J gave up 0 bases, with 12 bases separating them. CDR3: CASNRGLANTGELFF. The CDR3 region has the DNA TGTGCCAGCAATCGTGGACTTGCGAACACCGGGGAGCTGTTTTTT. Supplemented by reference TRBV2 and TRBJ2-2, the full variable domain reads EPEVTQTPSHQVTQMGQEVILRCVPISNHLYFYWYRQILGQKVEFLVSFYNNEISEKSEIFDDQFSVERPDGSNFTLKIRSTKLEDSAMYFCASNRGLANTGELFFGEGSRLTVL.

The rearrangement joins TRBV4-3 to TRBJ2-6; 12 bases are shared with TRBD2. Germline V gene data show CDR1 as LGHNA and CDR2 as YSLEER. The junction had 6 bases not matched to a gene; V was cut back by 3 bases and J by 0 bases. CDR3 length equals 19 residues. The CDR3 sequence is CASSQWTSGEYSGANVLTF. CDR3 DNA: TGCGCCAGCAGCCAGTGGACTAGCGGGGAATACTCTGGGGCCAACGTCCTGACTTTC.

The chain recombines TRBV19 with TRBJ1-5, with D perhaps TRBD1 (5 bases). Germline-derived CDR1 and CDR2 are LNHDA and SQIVND (reference sequence). V was shortened by 9 bases and J by 9 bases, with 6 bases between the two germline ends. This CDR3 region has 9 residues. CDR3 sequence (DNA): TGTGCCAGCGGGGGGCCCCAGCATTTT. Protein sequence: CASGGPQHF.

The chain is built from TRBV27 and TRBJ2-7; D perhaps matches TRBD2 (7 bases). The CDR3 consists of 11 residues. Germline CDR1 and CDR2: MNHEY and SMNVEV (reference sequence). V was cut by 7 bases and J by 12 bases, with 16 bases left in between. This CDR3 reads CASKGGGGVYF. In DNA, the CDR3 is TGTGCCAGCAAGGGAGGGGGAGGGGTGTACTTC.

The rearrangement uses TRBV9 and TRBJ2-1; 8 bases agree with TRBD2. Germline CDR1 reads SGDLS; CDR2 reads YYNGEE. After removal of 0 bases from V and 2 bases from J, the junction contained 7 bases not matched to a gene. This CDR3 region has 17 residues. CDR3 DNA: TGTGCCAGCAGCGTAGGTAGCGGGGTAGGGACCTACAATGAGCAGTTCTTC. This translates into CASSVGSGVGTYNEQFF.

The rearrangement uses TRBV28 and TRBJ2-5, with D tentatively TRBD2 (5 bases). The germline gives CDR1 MDHEN, CDR2 SYDVKM. V dropped 2 bases and J dropped 1 base, with 8 bases sitting between them. The CDR3 has 14 amino acids. The CDR3, as DNA: TGTGCCAGCAGTTTAAGCGGACCCCAAGAGACCCAGTACTTC. Its translation: CASSLSGPQETQYF.

The J gene is TRBJ2-3, the V gene TRBV5-6, with a possible D match to TRBD2 (5 bases). Germline V CDR1 and CDR2: SGHDT, YYEEEE. CDR3 length equals 12 residues. Trimming cost V 7 bases and J 4 bases, with 10 bases left between them. The CDR3 nucleotides are TGTGCCAGCGAGGGAAGGGCAGATACGCAGTATTTT. Protein sequence: CASEGRADTQYF.

The rearrangement joins TRBV27 to TRBJ2-7, with D perhaps TRBD2 (7 bases). Trimming shortened V by 2 bases and J by 7 bases, and 9 bases separated the two germline ends. Per the germline V gene, CDR1 is MNHEY and CDR2 is SMNVEV (reference sequence). This CDR3 spans 12 amino acids. Here the CDR3 reads CASSLRGGEQYF. DNA of the CDR3: TGTGCCAGCAGTTTAAGGGGGGGGGAGCAGTACTTC.

J is TRBJ2-1 and V is TRBV5-6; possibly TRBD1 for D (6 bases). With 3 bases removed from V and 5 bases from J, the gap between germline ends came to 18 bases. The CDR3 spans 16 residues. The germline gives CDR1 SGHDT, CDR2 YYEEEE. The CDR3 protein is CASSSDLWPGDNEQFF. For the CDR3, the DNA is TGTGCCAGCAGCTCCGACCTTTGGCCAGGGGACAATGAGCAGTTCTTC. Full variable domain (rest looked up from reference TRBV5-6 and TRBJ2-1): DAGVTQSPTHLIKTRGQQVTLRCSPKSGHDTVSWYQQALGQGPQFIFQYYEEEERQRGNFPDRFSGHQFPNYSSELNVNALLLGDSALYLCASSSDLWPGDNEQFFGPGTRLTVL.

V gene TRBV9 combines with J gene TRBJ2-1, with TRBD1 matching 7 bases. Germline CDR1 is SGDLS and CDR2 is YYNGEE. The junction had 2 bases not matched to a gene; V was cut back by 0 bases and J by 2 bases. The CDR3 runs 15 residues. The CDR3 DNA follows: TGTGCCAGCAGCGTAGTTGGGACAGCCTACAATGAGCAGTTCTTC. Its translation is CASSVVGTAYNEQFF.

The chain is built from TRBV13 and TRBJ2-1, with 10 bases lining up with TRBD2. Germline CDR1 is PRHDT and CDR2 is FYEKMQ (reference sequence). J was trimmed by 3 bases and V by 4 bases; bases with no gene match: 6. The CDR3 length is 16 residues. CDR3 DNA: TGTGCCAGCAGCTCCATTGGACTAGCGGACTACAATGAGCAGTTCTTC. Translated: CASSSIGLADYNEQFF.

This clone was seen just once. The J gene is TRBJ2-7, the V gene TRBV7-2; a weak D match, TRBD2 (5 bases). The CDR3 spans 14 residues. V dropped 5 bases and J dropped 3 bases, with 14 bases sitting between them. Germline CDR1 is SGHTA and CDR2 is FQGNSA. This chain's CDR3 is CASSPFAGGYEQYF. In nucleotides, the CDR3 is TGTGCCAGCAGCCCCTTCGCCGGAGGCTACGAGCAGTACTTC.

The J gene is TRBJ2-2, the V gene TRBV7-9; 9 nucleotides line up with TRBD2. V was clipped by 5 bases and J by 5 bases; unmatched bases: 15. CDR1 is SEHNR and CDR2 is FQNEAQ in the germline V gene (reference sequence). The CDR3 totals 18 residues. CDR3 in amino acids: CASSPPRALAGNTGELFF. CDR3 in DNA: TGTGCCAGCAGCCCCCCCCGAGCGCTAGCGGGAAATACCGGGGAGCTGTTTTTT.

This chain uses TRBV27 with TRBJ2-7; D call uncertain. The CDR3 is 13 amino acids. V was trimmed by 3 bases and J by 1 base, leaving 7 bases between them. Germline CDR1 reads MNHEY; CDR2 reads SMNVEV (reference sequence). The CDR3 region is CASSFSASYEQYF. The DNA of the CDR3 is TGTGCCAGCAGTTTCTCAGCGTCCTACGAGCAGTACTTC.

V is TRBV5-1 and J is TRBJ2-7; the D gene is possibly TRBD2 (6 bases). The germline gives CDR1 SGHRS, CDR2 YFSETQ. This CDR3 has 16 residues. Trimming removed 2 bases from V and 5 bases from J, with 20 bases in between. The CDR3 nucleotides are TGCGCCAGCAGCTTTGAAGGGGACTCCGGACCCCACGAGCAGTACTTC. Its protein is CASSFEGDSGPHEQYF.

The rearrangement uses TRBV2 and TRBJ1-5; weak D call: TRBD1 (6 bases). Germline V gene lookup returns CDR1 SNHLY and CDR2 FYNNEI. Trimming removed 6 bases from V and 0 bases from J, with 18 bases in between. The CDR3 consists of 17 residues. The CDR3 here is CASRGDTGFYSNQPQHF. In DNA, the CDR3 is TGTGCCAGCAGAGGAGATACAGGGTTCTATAGCAATCAGCCCCAGCATTTT.

This clone has only one observation. The chain uses TRBV27 and TRBJ2-4; 7 nucleotides agree with TRBD1. CDR1 and CDR2 from the germline V gene are MNHEY and SMNVEV (reference sequence). CDR3 length equals 18 residues. V lost 0 bases, J lost 0 bases, and 8 bases stayed unmatched. In DNA, the CDR3 is TGTGCCAGCAGTTTATCACTAGACAGGGCAGAAGCCAAAAACATTCAGTACTTC. This encodes CASSLSLDRAEAKNIQYF.

The V call is TRBV7-9, the J call TRBJ2-1; D unresolved. CDR3 length: 13 residues. Germline V gives CDR1 SEHNR, CDR2 FQNEAQ (reference sequence). V was pared by 8 bases and J by 3 bases, with 11 bases between. CDR3 loop: CASSRGVYNEQFF. The CDR3, as DNA: TGTGCCAGCTCACGAGGCGTCTACAATGAGCAGTTCTTC.

The V gene is TRBV29-1, the J gene TRBJ1-1; 7 positions agree with TRBD1. This CDR3 is 13 amino acids long. Germline CDR1 SQVTM, CDR2 ANQGSEA. Trimming took 8 bases from V and 1 from J; bases not matched to a gene: 7. The CDR3 nucleotides are TGCAGCATGCAGGGACAGTCGAACACTGAAGCTTTCTTT. Translating gives CSMQGQSNTEAFF.

This clone has just one count. This sequence joins TRBV7-2 and TRBJ2-7, with 7 nucleotides matching TRBD2. V was pared by 6 bases and J by 0 bases, with 8 bases of the junction left unmatched. Germline V gene data show CDR1 as SGHTA and CDR2 as FQGNSA. CDR3 length: 15 amino acids. In DNA form, the CDR3 reads TGTGCCAGCAGGGGCCTCAGCGGGGACTCCTACGAGCAGTACTTC. This gives the protein CASRGLSGDSYEQYF.

This clone was recorded only once. The CDR3 DNA follows: TGTGCCAGCAGTCCCCTCCCCTCTGGGGCCAACGTCCTGACTTTC. This gives the protein CASSPLPSGANVLTF. This sequence joins TRBV28 and TRBJ2-6, with no clear D. V was shortened by 5 bases and J by 0 bases, with 8 bases between the two germline ends. Looked up from germline, CDR1 is MDHEN and CDR2 is SYDVKM. This CDR3 has 15 amino acids. The whole variable domain, filled in from reference TRBV28 and TRBJ2-6, reads DVKVTQSSRYLVKRTGEKVFLECVQDMDHENMFWYRQDPGLGLRLIYFSYDVKMKEKGDIPEGYSVSREKKERFSLILESASTNQTSMYLCASSPLPSGANVLTFGAGSRLTVL.